A single sample is the source of the 27 T cell receptor beta chains below, sequenced in a study of blood T cell repertoires in COVID-19. Repertoires were generated with immunoSEQ multiplex PCR, while TCRdb's copy carries only in-frame clones and drops some. The data hold about 62,000 clones, with 76% observed a single time. The sequenced sample was peripheral blood. The source is a woman aged 50 to 60 with active or convalescent COVID-19.

The chain links TRBV7-9 to TRBJ2-6, with TRBD1 as a possible D gene (6 bases). CDR3 size: 20 residues. Looked up from germline, CDR1 is SEHNR and CDR2 is FQNEAQ (reference sequence). The V and J ends lost 5 bases and 0 bases respectively, with 23 bases between them. DNA of the CDR3: TGTGCCAGCAGCATTAGGTTGGGAGTGGGGGCTCGCTCTGGGGCCAACGTCCTGACTTTC. It yields the protein CASSIRLGVGARSGANVLTF. Filled out from reference TRBV7-9 and TRBJ2-6, the complete variable domain reads DTGVSQNPRHKITKRGQNVTFRCDPISEHNRLYWYRQTLGQGPEFLTYFQNEAQLEKSRLLSDRFSAERPKGSFSTLEIQRTEQGDSAMYLCASSIRLGVGARSGANVLTFGAGSRLTVL.

This clone was seen just once. The chain uses TRBV4-1 and TRBJ2-6; 7 bases are a match to TRBD1. The junction had 3 bases not matched to a gene; V was cut back by 1 base and J by 0 bases. The CDR3 spans 17 residues. The germline CDR1 and CDR2 sequences are MGHRA and YSYEKL. CDR3 nucleotide sequence: TGCGCCAGCAGCCAAGCCCGGGACAGCTCTGGGGCCAACGTCCTGACTTTC. It is translated as CASSQARDSSGANVLTF.

The V gene is TRBV7-6, the J gene TRBJ2-5; 7 bases align to TRBD1. V shed 5 bases and J 4 bases; nucleotides not matched to a gene: 7. CDR1 is SGHVS, CDR2 FNYEAQ, per germline. CDR3 size: 14 residues. This chain's CDR3 is CASSTRQGTETQYF. CDR3 in DNA: TGTGCCAGCAGCACCAGACAGGGAACAGAGACCCAGTACTTC. Full variable domain (missing parts from reference TRBV7-6 and TRBJ2-5): GAGVSQSPRYKVTKRGQDVALRCDPISGHVSLYWYRQALGQGPEFLTYFNYEAQQDKSGLPNDRFSAERPEGSISTLTIQRTEQRDSAMYRCASSTRQGTETQYFGPGTRLLVL.

This clone was seen just once. The chain is built from TRBV18 and TRBJ2-1; 9 bases are a match to TRBD2. The V segment lost 0 bases and the J segment 4 bases; nucleotides outside the gene matches: 4. Germline V CDR1 and CDR2: KGHSH, LQKENI. The CDR3 totals 16 residues. The CDR3 protein is CASSPPGAGGYNEQFF. The CDR3 DNA reads as TGTGCCAGCTCACCACCAGGCGCGGGGGGGTACAATGAGCAGTTCTTC.

The chain couples TRBV28 to TRBJ1-3; TRBD1 is a possible D gene (5 bases). The CDR3 contains 14 residues. V was shortened by 5 bases and J by 2 bases, with 10 bases between the two germline ends. Per germline, CDR1 MDHEN and CDR2 SYDVKM. The CDR3 sequence: CASSPRGAGNTIYF. CDR3 DNA: TGTGCCAGCAGTCCCCGGGGGGCTGGAAACACCATATATTTT.

The V gene is TRBV30, the J gene TRBJ2-2; 10 bases agree with TRBD2. From germline, CDR1 is GTSNPN and CDR2 SVGIG (reference sequence). Trimming removed 2 bases from V and 1 base from J; junction bases left unmatched: 7. The CDR3 length is 17 residues. As DNA, the CDR3 is TGTGCCTGGAGTCGATCGAGGACTAGCGGGAACACCGGGGAGCTGTTTTTT. This sequence encodes CAWSRSRTSGNTGELFF. Looking up the rest from reference TRBV30 and TRBJ2-2 gives the full variable domain: SQTIHQWPATLVQPVGSPLSLECTVEGTSNPNLYWYRQAAGRGLQLLFYSVGIGQISSEVPQNLSASRPQDRQFILSSKKLLLSDSGFYLCAWSRSRTSGNTGELFFGEGSRLTVL.

The CDR3 sequence: CASTQGWDTSTDTQYF. As DNA, the CDR3 is TGTGCCAGCACCCAGGGGTGGGACACTAGCACAGATACGCAGTATTTT. The chain uses TRBV7-8 and TRBJ2-3, with D possibly TRBD1 on 6 matching bases. The germline V and J ends were trimmed by 7 bases and 0 bases, with 17 bases remaining between them. Germline CDR1 reads SGHVS; CDR2 reads FQNEAQ. The CDR3 has 16 amino acids.

This sequence joins TRBV19 and TRBJ2-1; 11 positions match TRBD1. Germline CDR1 reads LNHDA; CDR2 reads SQIVND (reference sequence). The trim removed 3 bases at V and 6 bases at J, leaving 4 bases unmatched. This CDR3 is 15 amino acids long. The CDR3 DNA reads TGTGCCAGTAGTATTGCAGGACAGGGGGCCAATGAGCAGTTCTTC. Amino acids: CASSIAGQGANEQFF.

In this sample, this clone turned up a few times. The CDR3 DNA reads as TGTGCCAGTGAGCGGGGCGGCTCTGGAAACACCATATATTTT. Protein: CASERGGSGNTIYF. The chain recombines TRBV19 with TRBJ1-3; tentative D call: TRBD1 (5 bases). CDR1 is LNHDA and CDR2 is SQIVND in the germline V gene (reference sequence). V lost 8 bases to trimming and J lost 0 bases, with 11 bases between them. This CDR3 region has 14 residues.

The chain couples TRBV10-3 to TRBJ1-5; 9 bases match TRBD1. The CDR3 runs 12 residues. Germline V gene lookup returns CDR1 ENHRY and CDR2 SYGVKD. The trim removed 10 bases at V and 10 bases at J, leaving 8 bases unmatched. The CDR3 protein is CATGTGQGPQHF. As DNA, the CDR3 is TGTGCCACCGGGACGGGACAGGGACCCCAGCATTTT.

The genes are TRBV2 and TRBJ1-3; the D gene is possibly TRBD1 (6 bases). This CDR3 is 14 amino acids long. Germline V gives CDR1 SNHLY, CDR2 FYNNEI. V was cut by 6 bases and J by 0 bases, with 9 bases left in between. The CDR3 here is CASRQGSSGNTIYF. The CDR3 coding sequence is TGTGCCAGCAGACAGGGTTCCTCTGGAAACACCATATATTTT.

J is TRBJ1-3 and V is TRBV24-1; no clear D. The germline V and J ends were trimmed by 4 bases and 0 bases, with 12 bases remaining between them. The CDR3 spans 16 residues. Germline V gene lookup returns CDR1 KGHDR and CDR2 SFDVKD. The CDR3 reads CATSDPPGSSGNTIYF. The CDR3 DNA is TGTGCCACCAGTGACCCACCGGGGTCCTCTGGAAACACCATATATTTT.

The V call is TRBV11-1, the J call TRBJ1-2; D is ambiguous. The CDR3 is 13 residues long. Trimming stripped 5 bases from V and 6 bases from J, with 13 bases between. Germline V gene sequence: CDR1 SGHAT, CDR2 FQDESV (reference sequence). The CDR3 loop is CASSTTVWDGYTF. CDR3 DNA sequence: TGTGCCAGCAGCACAACAGTTTGGGATGGCTACACCTTC.

J is TRBJ2-5 and V is TRBV5-8; the D is unclear. V dropped 4 bases and J dropped 1 base, with 5 bases sitting between them. The CDR3 is made up of 12 amino acids. The germline gives CDR1 SGHTS, CDR2 YDEGEE. The CDR3 reads CASSLRQETQYF. As DNA, the CDR3 is TGTGCCAGCAGCCTACGCCAAGAGACCCAGTACTTC.

The rearrangement links TRBV14 to TRBJ2-1, with TRBD1 matching 9 bases. V was clipped by 0 bases and J by 9 bases; unmatched bases: 21. The germline gives CDR1 SGHDN, CDR2 FVKESK. The CDR3 spans 20 residues. Written as DNA, the CDR3 is TGTGCCAGCAGCCAAGATTTGTCAGAACCTGACAGGGGGTTGGAGAGTGAGCAGTTCTTC. Its protein is CASSQDLSEPDRGLESEQFF.

Notes on this clone: At the DNA level, this CDR3 is encoded by other sequences in the same sample as well. The chain links TRBV29-1 to TRBJ2-7, with 7 bases identical to TRBD2. Germline V lookup: CDR1 SQVTM, CDR2 ANQGSEA. CDR3 length: 11 residues. The V gene end was trimmed by 4 bases and the J gene end by 3 bases; junction bases not matched to a gene: 0. The CDR3 here is CSVGGSYEQYF. As DNA, the CDR3 is TGCAGCGTTGGCGGGAGCTACGAGCAGTACTTC.

The chain recombines TRBV19 with TRBJ2-7; D gene unclear. This CDR3 has 12 amino acids. CDR1 and CDR2 from the germline V gene are LNHDA and SQIVND (reference sequence). V lost 4 bases and J 0 bases, leaving 4 bases between the germline ends. CDR3 loop: CASSSGSYEQYF. In DNA, the CDR3 is TGTGCCAGTAGTAGCGGCTCCTACGAGCAGTACTTC.

This clone was observed once. V usage is TRBV7-2 and J usage is TRBJ2-4, with 8 bases identical to TRBD1. Trimming took 0 bases from V and 3 from J; bases not matched to a gene: 7. CDR3 length: 17 residues. Germline V gene lookup returns CDR1 SGHTA and CDR2 FQGNSA. CDR3 in amino acids: CASSLAGTGKGKNIQYF. CDR3 in DNA: TGTGCCAGCAGCTTAGCCGGGACAGGCAAGGGCAAAAACATTCAGTACTTC.

The chain combines TRBV5-4 with TRBJ2-7; TRBD1 is a possible D gene (6 bases). CDR1 is SGHNT and CDR2 is YYREEE in the germline V gene (reference sequence). The CDR3 contains 13 residues. Trimming removed 0 bases from V and 3 bases from J, with 7 bases in between. DNA for the CDR3: TGTGCCAGCAGCTTGGACAGGGACTACGAGCAGTACTTC. Amino acid sequence: CASSLDRDYEQYF. The entire variable domain, with the rest obtained from reference TRBV5-4 and TRBJ2-7, is as follows: ETGVTQSPTHLIKTRGQQVTLRCSSQSGHNTVSWYQQALGQGPQFIFQYYREEENGRGNFPPRFSGLQFPNYSSELNVNALELDDSALYLCASSLDRDYEQYFGPGTRLTVT.

The rearrangement uses TRBV5-4 and TRBJ1-1; maybe TRBD1 (5 bases). The CDR3 length is 15 residues. V gave up 4 bases and J gave up 3 bases, with 16 bases separating them. Germline V CDR1 and CDR2: SGHNT, YYREEE (reference sequence). CDR3 residues: CASSMVIKGDTEAFF. Written as DNA, the CDR3 is TGTGCCAGCAGCATGGTCATTAAAGGGGACACTGAAGCTTTCTTT. Variable domain in full (rest from reference TRBV5-4 and TRBJ1-1): ETGVTQSPTHLIKTRGQQVTLRCSSQSGHNTVSWYQQALGQGPQFIFQYYREEENGRGNFPPRFSGLQFPNYSSELNVNALELDDSALYLCASSMVIKGDTEAFFGQGTRLTVV.

The chain carries TRBV2 and TRBJ2-5; 7 nucleotides agree with TRBD2. The CDR3 spans 14 residues. Germline-derived CDR1 and CDR2 are SNHLY and FYNNEI. With V trimmed by 4 bases and J by 5 bases, 7 bases remained unmatched. CDR3 residues: CASSGASGGETQYF. CDR3 in DNA: TGTGCCAGCAGTGGGGCTAGCGGAGGGGAGACCCAGTACTTC. Based on the CDR3 plus reference TRBV2 and TRBJ2-5, the full variable domain is EPEVTQTPSHQVTQMGQEVILRCVPISNHLYFYWYRQILGQKVEFLVSFYNNEISEKSEIFDDQFSVERPDGSNFTLKIRSTKLEDSAMYFCASSGASGGETQYFGPGTRLLVL.

This rearrangement joins TRBV9 to TRBJ2-3, with a tentative D call TRBD2 (5 bases). Trimming took 3 bases from V and 4 from J, leaving 12 bases between them. The CDR3 is 14 amino acids. Germline CDR1 SGDLS, CDR2 YYNGEE. The CDR3 here is CASSGPRAPDTQYF. CDR3 nucleotide sequence: TGTGCCAGCAGCGGTCCGCGGGCCCCAGATACGCAGTATTTT.

This rearrangement joins TRBV18 to TRBJ1-1; D gene uncertain. Germline V gives CDR1 KGHSH, CDR2 LQKENI. The CDR3 runs 15 residues. V lost 3 bases, J lost 0 bases, and 11 bases lay in between. The CDR3 spells CASSPIQLMNTEAFF. The CDR3 DNA follows: TGTGCCAGCTCACCGATACAGCTAATGAACACTGAAGCTTTCTTT.

This clone is termed medium-sized. V usage is TRBV5-4 and J usage is TRBJ2-3; perhaps TRBD1 as D (5 bases). The CDR3 has 16 amino acids. Germline assignment: CDR1 SGHNT and CDR2 YYREEE (reference sequence). V was pared by 0 bases and J by 1 base, with 12 bases between. The CDR3 nucleotides are TGTGCCAGCAGCTTGGACAGGCCAAGTCGCACAGATACGCAGTATTTT. Translating gives CASSLDRPSRTDTQYF.

V gene TRBV7-2 combines with J gene TRBJ2-5, with 10 bases identical to TRBD2. The V gene end was trimmed by 5 bases and the J gene end by 1 base; junction bases not matched to a gene: 4. CDR1 and CDR2 (germline): SGHTA, FQGNSA. The CDR3 is made up of 15 amino acids. The CDR3 reads CASSLGLAVQETQYF. The CDR3 DNA reads TGTGCCAGCAGCCTTGGACTAGCGGTCCAAGAGACCCAGTACTTC.

The J gene is TRBJ2-7, the V gene TRBV6-5; 7 nucleotides line up with TRBD2. After removal of 0 bases from V and 0 bases from J, the junction contained 5 bases not matched to a gene. This CDR3 is 16 amino acids long. Germline CDR1 and CDR2: MNHEY and SVGAGI. CDR3 in amino acids: CASSYSRREHSYEQYF. CDR3 DNA sequence: TGTGCCAGCAGTTACTCGAGGCGGGAGCACTCCTACGAGCAGTACTTC.

The table lists this clone with a few counts. The V and J genes are TRBV5-1 and TRBJ1-6; D remains ambiguous. Deletions cut 6 bases from V and 5 bases from J, with 9 bases between. CDR1 and CDR2 from the germline V gene are SGHRS and YFSETQ. The CDR3 covers 13 residues. The CDR3 DNA is TGCGCCAGCAAGGAGGCTAATAATTCACCCCTCCACTTT. Translated: CASKEANNSPLHF.